This entry lists 9 T cell receptor beta chains sequenced from one sample in a study of shared T cell receptors in the human thymus. Sequencing used immunoSEQ multiplex PCR; TCRdb keeps in-frame clones, though not all of them. In the table there are 500,000 to 750,000 clones, around nine tenths of which are singletons. These data were also filed under a second study, of human thymus T cells.

Material for sequencing was thymocytes. The receptors come from a boy under two years old with a congenital heart defect.

V usage is TRBV6-5 and J usage is TRBJ2-7, with 14 bases fitting TRBD2. With 6 bases clipped from V and 5 bases from J, the junction kept 6 bases outside the gene matches. The CDR3 is made up of 15 amino acids. Germline CDR1 and CDR2: MNHEY and SVGAGI. CDR3 DNA: TGTGCCAGCAGATCCGGGACTAGCGGGAGCGACGAGCAGTACTTC. Encoded protein: CASRSGTSGSDEQYF.

J is TRBJ2-3 and V is TRBV2; tentative D call: TRBD2 (6 bases). Germline assignment: CDR1 SNHLY and CDR2 FYNNEI. The CDR3 is 13 amino acids. The ends were cut back, 2 bases at V and 4 bases at J, with 7 bases in the middle. The CDR3 nucleotides are TGTGCCAGCAGTGAAACGGGGGCAGATACGCAGTATTTT. Translated: CASSETGADTQYF. The whole variable domain, filled in from reference TRBV2 and TRBJ2-3, reads EPEVTQTPSHQVTQMGQEVILRCVPISNHLYFYWYRQILGQKVEFLVSFYNNEISEKSEIFDDQFSVERPDGSNFTLKIRSTKLEDSAMYFCASSETGADTQYFGPGTRLTVL.

This sequence joins TRBV7-9 and TRBJ2-7; D gene uncertain. Germline CDR1 and CDR2: SEHNR and FQNEAQ (reference sequence). This CDR3 is 9 amino acids long. V gave up 6 bases and J gave up 6 bases, with 3 bases separating them. CDR3 loop: CASRAEQYF. CDR3 sequence (DNA): TGTGCCAGCAGGGCCGAGCAGTACTTC.

The chain is built from TRBV6-5 and TRBJ1-2, with TRBD1 as a possible D gene (5 bases). With 7 bases removed from V and 4 bases from J, the gap between germline ends came to 19 bases. CDR3 length equals 15 residues. CDR1 MNHEY and CDR2 SVGAGI come from the germline V gene. The DNA for the CDR3 is TGTGCCAGCACCAAACTTTTGACAGCGCCCTATGGCTACACCTTC. This sequence encodes CASTKLLTAPYGYTF.

The rearrangement links TRBV11-2 to TRBJ2-1; TRBD2 is a possible D gene (6 bases). The germline CDR1 and CDR2 sequences are SGHAT and FQNNGV. V lost 1 base and J 7 bases, leaving 17 bases between the germline ends. This CDR3 comprises 16 residues. The CDR3, as DNA: TGTGCCAGCAGCTTAGGTACTAGCTTCGCTTGGAATGAGCAGTTCTTC. Translation gives CASSLGTSFAWNEQFF.

The sample holds a few counts of this clone. This rearrangement joins TRBV6-7 to TRBJ1-5; perhaps TRBD1 as D (5 bases). TRBV6-7 is identified as an open reading frame with a role that is uncertain. The length of the CDR3 is 14 residues. The ends were cut back, 10 bases at V and 6 bases at J, with 19 bases in the middle. The CDR3 DNA sequence: TGTGCCATCCGGAGGGGACGGCCGAGTCAGCCCCAGCATTTT. Translated, it gives CAIRRGRPSQPQHF.

CDR3 loop: CASSHRGDQPQHF. For the CDR3, the DNA is TGTGCCAGCAGCCACAGGGGGGATCAGCCCCAGCATTTT. The rearrangement uses TRBV6-1 and TRBJ1-5, with TRBD1 identical over 8 bases. CDR1 MNHNS and CDR2 SASEGT come from the germline V gene. The CDR3 has 13 amino acids. V lost 6 bases, J lost 5 bases, and 3 bases stayed unmatched.

The chain joins TRBV27 to TRBJ2-1; 9 bases agree with TRBD2. The V and J ends lost 5 bases and 2 bases, in that order; junction bases with no gene match: 7. Germline V lookup: CDR1 MNHEY, CDR2 SMNVEV (reference sequence). The CDR3 spans 16 residues. The CDR3 loop reads CASSPLAGVAYNEQFF. The CDR3 DNA sequence: TGTGCCAGCAGTCCTTTAGCGGGAGTGGCCTACAATGAGCAGTTCTTC.

The V call is TRBV27, the J call TRBJ2-7; 12 bases are shared with TRBD1. The germline CDR1 and CDR2 sequences are MNHEY and SMNVEV (reference sequence). This CDR3 is 17 amino acids long. J lost 3 bases, V lost 6 bases, and 12 bases had no gene match. The CDR3 sequence: CASRLGTGGVKFYEQYF. Written as DNA, the CDR3 is TGTGCCAGCAGACTCGGGACAGGGGGCGTTAAATTCTACGAGCAGTACTTC.